Presented here are 26 T cell receptor beta chains from one specimen sequenced in a study of blood T cell repertoires in COVID-19. Only in-frame clones appear in the TCRdb table, and some are missing; sequencing was by immunoSEQ multiplex PCR. Among 150,000 to 200,000 clones listed, 86% were seen once. The sample comprised peripheral blood. The receptor source for this set is a woman aged 70-85 years with acute or convalescent COVID-19.

The chain has TRBV29-1 and TRBJ2-4, with a tentative D call TRBD1 (5 bases). Trimming left V 4 bases short and J 1 base short, with 8 bases between. Germline CDR1 reads SQVTM; CDR2 reads ANQGSEA. CDR3 length: 13 amino acids. In DNA, the CDR3 is TGCAGCGTTGCCCCAGGGGCCAAAAACATTCAGTACTTC. Its translation: CSVAPGAKNIQYF.

V and J are TRBV29-1 and TRBJ1-3, with D possibly being TRBD1 (5 bases). V gave up 5 bases and J gave up 2 bases, with 10 bases separating them. This CDR3 comprises 13 residues. Germline CDR1 reads SQVTM; CDR2 reads ANQGSEA. CDR3 in amino acids: CSVLSGPGNTIYF. CDR3 in DNA: TGCAGCGTTCTCTCAGGGCCTGGAAACACCATATATTTT. The entire variable domain, with the rest obtained from reference TRBV29-1 and TRBJ1-3, is as follows: SAVISQKPSRDICQRGTSLTIQCQVDSQVTMMFWYRQQPGQSLTLIATANQGSEATYESGFVIDKFPISRPNLTFSTLTVSNMSPEDSSIYLCSVLSGPGNTIYFGEGSWLTVV.

This chain links TRBV28 with TRBJ1-5, with D tentatively TRBD1 (5 bases). V was clipped by 6 bases and J by 2 bases, with 14 bases between them. The germline V gene encodes CDR1 MDHEN and CDR2 SYDVKM. The CDR3 runs 15 residues. CDR3 sequence: CASRPPGAGNQPQHF. CDR3 nucleotide sequence: TGTGCCAGCAGGCCCCCTGGGGCCGGCAATCAGCCCCAGCATTTT.

V and J are TRBV12-5 and TRBJ2-7; D possibly corresponds to TRBD1 (5 bases). The V gene's germline CDR1 is LGHNT and CDR2 FRNRAP. The CDR3 contains 11 residues. V was pared by 6 bases and J by 7 bases, with 10 bases between. DNA for the CDR3: TGTGCTAGTGGGCCCGACAGAGAGCAGTACTTC. Protein: CASGPDREQYF.

CDR3 DNA sequence: TGCGCCAGCAGCTTGATCCTACCACCTAACAATGAGCAGTTCTTC. Residues: CASSLILPPNNEQFF. V usage is TRBV5-1 and J usage is TRBJ2-1, with no clear D. This CDR3 has 15 amino acids. V was pared by 1 base and J by 5 bases, with 13 bases between. Germline V gene sequence: CDR1 SGHRS, CDR2 YFSETQ.

The chain combines TRBV7-8 with TRBJ2-5; 9 nucleotides line up with TRBD2. Trimming at V came to 6 bases and at J to 5 bases, leaving 10 bases not matched to a gene. The CDR3 sequence is 15 residues long. Germline lookup yields CDR1 SGHVS and CDR2 FQNEAQ. The CDR3 protein is CASSYQAGGPETQYF. For the CDR3, the DNA is TGTGCCAGCAGTTATCAAGCGGGGGGCCCGGAGACCCAGTACTTC.

In its sample, this clone was seen once. The J gene is TRBJ1-2, the V gene TRBV6-5; TRBD1 agrees at 7 bases. Per the germline V gene, CDR1 is MNHEY and CDR2 is SVGAGI. The CDR3 is made up of 12 amino acids. Trimming removed 5 bases from V and 6 bases from J; junction bases left unmatched: 3. The CDR3 here is CASSTTGDGYTF. For the CDR3, the DNA is TGTGCCAGCAGTACTACAGGGGATGGCTACACCTTC.

The chain carries TRBV7-8 and TRBJ2-7; no reliable D call. The CDR3 length is 12 residues. Germline CDR1 reads SGHVS; CDR2 reads FQNEAQ. The germline V and J ends were trimmed by 0 bases and 7 bases, with 7 bases remaining between them. The CDR3 DNA is TGTGCCAGCAGCTTAGCTATGCAGGAGCAGTACTTC. It codes for CASSLAMQEQYF.

The rearrangement uses TRBV20-1 and TRBJ1-5, with D possibly matching TRBD1 (5 bases). This CDR3 has 11 amino acids. Trimming took off 6 bases at V and 6 bases at J, with 9 bases between the two ends. The germline gives CDR1 DFQATT, CDR2 SNEGSKA (reference sequence). This CDR3 is CSAVGAQPQHF. DNA for the CDR3: TGCAGTGCCGTAGGGGCTCAGCCCCAGCATTTT.

J is TRBJ2-2 and V is TRBV7-2; 10 nucleotides agree with TRBD2. The CDR3 covers 14 residues. Trimming took 2 bases from V and 6 from J; bases not matched to a gene: 0. Germline CDR1 reads SGHTA; CDR2 reads FQGNSA. The CDR3 nucleotides read TGTGCCAGCAGCTTACTAGCGGGAGCCGGGGAGCTGTTTTTT. Its translation is CASSLLAGAGELFF.

This clone was found once. V is TRBV28 and J is TRBJ1-1; D remains unclear. Deletions cut 4 bases from V and 12 bases from J, with 12 bases between. The V gene's germline CDR1 is MDHEN and CDR2 SYDVKM. The CDR3 totals 11 residues. CDR3 coding DNA: TGTGCCAGCAGTTCGTCAGGTGGGCCTTTCTTT. Translating it yields CASSSSGGPFF.

The chain links TRBV5-5 to TRBJ2-1; D is possibly TRBD2 (6 bases). The CDR3 runs 15 residues. V shed 1 base and J shed 2 bases, with 10 bases lying between them. From germline, CDR1 is SGHKS and CDR2 YYEKEE (reference sequence). This chain's CDR3 is CASSLLGLPYNEQFF. CDR3 sequence (DNA): TGTGCCAGCAGCTTGCTGGGACTCCCCTACAATGAGCAGTTCTTC.

The chain is built from TRBV5-1 and TRBJ2-7; perhaps TRBD1 as D (6 bases). Germline V gene sequence: CDR1 SGHRS, CDR2 YFSETQ. This CDR3 has 15 amino acids. Trimming took 4 bases from V and 5 from J, leaving 19 bases between them. In DNA, the CDR3 is TGCGCCAGCAGCCCGTCCCCCGGGACAAACCACGAGCAGTACTTC. Amino acids: CASSPSPGTNHEQYF.

There are a few counts of this clone. The chain combines TRBV7-2 with TRBJ1-3; 7 bases match TRBD1. V shed 3 bases, J shed 4 bases, and the junction held 9 bases outside the gene matches. CDR1 and CDR2 (germline): SGHTA, FQGNSA. The CDR3 is 16 residues long. CDR3 region: CASSFTQGSGGNTIYF. The CDR3 bases are TGTGCCAGCAGCTTCACACAGGGGTCGGGGGGAAACACCATATATTTT.

V is TRBV6-6 and J is TRBJ1-2; D uncertain. The CDR3 consists of 11 residues. Germline CDR1 and CDR2: MNHNY and SVGAGI (reference sequence). Trimming removed 0 bases from V and 8 bases from J, with 4 bases in between. The CDR3 loop reads CASSYSQGYTF. The CDR3 DNA is TGTGCCAGCAGTTACTCTCAGGGCTACACCTTC.

CDR3 loop: CASGPGTGKNEKLFF. The CDR3 DNA is TGTGCTAGTGGCCCCGGGACAGGGAAAAATGAAAAACTGTTTTTT. The rearrangement joins TRBV12-5 to TRBJ1-4, with TRBD1 matching over 9 bases. The trim removed 6 bases at V and 5 bases at J, leaving 7 bases unmatched. This CDR3 is built from 15 residues. Germline CDR1 and CDR2: LGHNT and FRNRAP.

The gene calls are TRBV20-1 and TRBJ2-2; D is uncertain. V was pared by 3 bases and J by 6 bases, with 11 bases between. This CDR3 is 13 amino acids long. Germline values: CDR1 DFQATT, CDR2 SNEGSKA (reference sequence). The DNA for the CDR3 is TGCAGTGCTAGTAGGCTAGTACCCGGGGAGCTGTTTTTT. Its protein product is CSASRLVPGELFF.

The rearrangement links TRBV18 to TRBJ1-5; TRBD1 matches 9 bases. In germline, CDR1 is KGHSH, CDR2 LQKENI. This CDR3 comprises 16 residues. With 3 bases clipped from V and 6 bases from J, the junction kept 9 bases outside the gene matches. CDR3 in amino acids: CASSPNRQGVSQPQHF. The CDR3 DNA follows: TGTGCCAGCTCACCCAACCGACAGGGGGTGAGTCAGCCCCAGCATTTT.

The chain couples TRBV6-1 to TRBJ2-7, with 9 positions matching TRBD2. Germline lookup yields CDR1 MNHNS and CDR2 SASEGT. The CDR3 is 14 amino acids. The trim removed 3 bases at V and 4 bases at J, leaving 4 bases unmatched. CDR3 in amino acids: CASSELAGRYEQYF. The CDR3 DNA reads TGTGCCAGCAGTGAGCTAGCGGGAAGATACGAGCAGTACTTC.

The V gene is TRBV19, the J gene TRBJ2-7; 7 positions agree with TRBD1. The CDR3 runs to 14 residues. With V trimmed by 6 bases and J by 11 bases, 16 bases remained unmatched. The V gene's germline CDR1 is LNHDA and CDR2 SQIVND (reference sequence). The CDR3 nucleotides read TGTGCCAGTAGGGGGACAGACCTTCTAGGTGAGAAGTACTTC. Translating gives CASRGTDLLGEKYF.

V gene TRBV28 combines with J gene TRBJ2-6, with D tentatively TRBD1 (7 bases). This CDR3 region has 17 residues. CDR1 is MDHEN, CDR2 SYDVKM, per germline. Trimming shortened V by 9 bases and J by 0 bases, and 18 bases separated the two germline ends. CDR3 DNA: TGTGCCAGTCGCATCGGGGGACAGCACTCTGGGGCCAACGTCCTGACTTTC. Amino acids: CASRIGGQHSGANVLTF.

This clone was detected a few times. The rearrangement uses TRBV18 and TRBJ1-3; tentatively, D is TRBD1 (5 bases). CDR1 is KGHSH and CDR2 is LQKENI in the germline V gene. This CDR3 region has 15 residues. The V end was cut by 3 bases, the J end by 2 bases, with 11 bases between. The CDR3 protein is CASSPGPGAGNTIYF. In nucleotides, the CDR3 is TGTGCCAGCTCACCGGGCCCGGGGGCTGGAAACACCATATATTTT.

This clone was counted only a few times. The rearrangement joins TRBV19 to TRBJ2-2; TRBD2 is a possible D gene (6 bases). The CDR3 contains 15 residues. CDR1 LNHDA and CDR2 SQIVND come from the germline V gene (reference sequence). The V end lost 3 bases, the J end lost 5 bases, and 13 bases lay between the germline ends. CDR3 residues: CASSILGLPTGELFF. For the CDR3, the DNA is TGTGCCAGTAGTATTCTGGGACTTCCTACCGGGGAGCTGTTTTTT. The full variable domain, in which reference TRBV19 and TRBJ2-2 provide the parts outside the CDR3, is DGGITQSPKYLFRKEGQNVTLSCEQNLNHDAMYWYRQDPGQGLRLIYYSQIVNDFQKGDIAEGYSVSREKKESFPLTVTSAQKNPTAFYLCASSILGLPTGELFFGEGSRLTVL.

This clone was detected once. The V gene is TRBV6-5, the J gene TRBJ2-1; the match to TRBD1 covers 7 bases. Germline lookup yields CDR1 MNHEY and CDR2 SVGAGI. The ends lost 6 bases at V and 7 bases at J; junction bases unmatched: 12. The CDR3 sequence is 15 residues long. The CDR3, as DNA: TGTGCCAGCAGAGCCCGGGACAGCAAATTTAATGAGCAGTTCTTC. Amino acids: CASRARDSKFNEQFF.

This clone was counted only a few times. V is TRBV11-2 and J is TRBJ1-1; 8 bases are a match to TRBD1. V dropped 3 bases and J dropped 9; count of bases not matched to a gene: 3. Germline V gives CDR1 SGHAT, CDR2 FQNNGV. The CDR3 has 12 amino acids. The CDR3 sequence: CASSLDREKAFF. CDR3 DNA sequence: TGTGCCAGCAGCTTGGACAGGGAAAAAGCTTTCTTT.

V and J are TRBV24-1 and TRBJ2-1; tentatively, D is TRBD2 (6 bases). Germline values: CDR1 KGHDR, CDR2 SFDVKD. The CDR3 extends over 15 amino acids. The V and J ends lost 3 bases and 1 base respectively, with 9 bases between them. CDR3 amino acids: CATSDPGESYNEQFF. The DNA for the CDR3 is TGTGCCACCAGTGATCCGGGAGAGTCCTACAATGAGCAGTTCTTC.